This entry lists 27 T cell receptor beta chains sequenced from one sample in a study of blood T cell repertoires in COVID-19. The protocol was immunoSEQ multiplex PCR, while the TCRdb copy is restricted to in-frame clones and leaves out a portion. The sample lists fewer than 450,000 clones; approximately 90% were seen once. Sequencing was done on a sample of peripheral blood. These receptors were obtained from a woman aged 45 to 65 with COVID-19, enrolled during active disease.

This rearrangement joins TRBV6-5 to TRBJ2-5; unclear D gene. V was trimmed by 7 bases and J by 0 bases, leaving 9 bases between them. CDR3 size: 13 residues. CDR1 and CDR2 from the germline V gene are MNHEY and SVGAGI. The CDR3 bases are TGTGCCAGCACCGACAAGTACCAAGAGACCCAGTACTTC. This encodes CASTDKYQETQYF.

This clone was found a few times. J is TRBJ1-3 and V is TRBV11-2; D not certain. The CDR3 spans 15 residues. V was cut by 3 bases and J by 2 bases, with 11 bases left in between. Germline V CDR1 and CDR2: SGHAT, FQNNGV. The DNA for the CDR3 is TGTGCCAGCAGCTTGACGGGGAATACTGGAAACACCATATATTTT. It is translated as CASSLTGNTGNTIYF. Combining the CDR3 with reference TRBV11-2 and TRBJ1-3 gives the whole variable domain EAGVAQSPRYKIIEKRQSVAFWCNPISGHATLYWYQQILGQGPKLLIQFQNNGVVDDSQLPKDRFSAERLKGVDSTLKIQPAKLEDSAVYLCASSLTGNTGNTIYFGEGSWLTVV.

This chain links TRBV5-1 with TRBJ1-6; possible D gene TRBD1, 5 bases. This CDR3 region has 17 residues. V was cut by 0 bases and J by 8 bases, with 18 bases left in between. CDR1 is SGHRS, CDR2 YFSETQ, per germline. Here the CDR3 DNA reads TGCGCCAGCAGCTTGGCCAGAGACGGGAGGGGATATTCACCCCTCCACTTT. Translated, it gives CASSLARDGRGYSPLHF.

The chain employs TRBV7-2 and TRBJ2-3, with TRBD2 matching over 7 bases. This CDR3 comprises 16 residues. V was clipped by 0 bases and J by 2 bases; unmatched bases: 5. Germline CDR1 is SGHTA and CDR2 is FQGNSA. CDR3 protein: CASSLAGGSPTDTQYF. DNA of the CDR3: TGTGCCAGCAGCTTAGCCGGCGGGAGTCCCACAGATACGCAGTATTTT.

The chain couples TRBV5-5 to TRBJ2-7; perhaps TRBD1 as D (6 bases). Per the germline V gene, CDR1 is SGHKS and CDR2 is YYEKEE (reference sequence). CDR3 size: 13 residues. V gave up 4 bases and J gave up 2 bases, with 10 bases separating them. In DNA, the CDR3 is TGTGCCAGCAGCCCACAGGGCCCCTACGAGCAGTACTTC. Its protein product is CASSPQGPYEQYF.

In nucleotides, the CDR3 is TGTGCCAGCAGGGCGGGGGGGCCAGTTGATACGCAGTATTTT. It translates to CASRAGGPVDTQYF. The chain combines TRBV5-4 with TRBJ2-3, with 9 bases that match TRBD2. V shed 5 bases, J shed 6 bases, and the junction held 7 bases outside the gene matches. In germline, CDR1 is SGHNT, CDR2 YYREEE (reference sequence). CDR3 length equals 14 residues.

This chain links TRBV19 with TRBJ2-3; possibly TRBD1 for D (6 bases). The CDR3 totals 11 residues. Trimming cost V 8 bases and J 11 bases, with 14 bases left between them. CDR1 and CDR2 (germline): LNHDA, SQIVND (reference sequence). DNA for the CDR3: TGTGCCAGTGGGCGTGGGGGCTGGCAGTATTTT. Translating gives CASGRGGWQYF.

The rearrangement links TRBV5-1 to TRBJ2-3; TRBD2 matches at 9 bases. Germline V CDR1 and CDR2: SGHRS, YFSETQ. With 5 bases clipped from V and 2 bases from J, the junction kept 9 bases outside the gene matches. This CDR3 contains 16 residues. The CDR3 reads CASRPASGEYTDTQYF. CDR3 DNA sequence: TGCGCCAGCAGACCCGCTAGCGGGGAGTACACAGATACGCAGTATTTT.

The V and J genes are TRBV18 and TRBJ1-2; weak D call: TRBD1 (6 bases). CDR3 length equals 16 residues. Germline values: CDR1 KGHSH, CDR2 LQKENI. The V end was cut by 3 bases, the J end by 5 bases, with 19 bases between. In nucleotides, the CDR3 is TGTGCCAGCTCACCCATCTCGACAGGAGCGATGTATGGCTACACCTTC. Translated, it gives CASSPISTGAMYGYTF.

This rearrangement joins TRBV5-5 to TRBJ2-2; 9 bases are shared with TRBD2. Germline assignment: CDR1 SGHKS and CDR2 YYEKEE (reference sequence). CDR3 size: 18 residues. V lost 2 bases and J lost 4; bases outside the gene matches: 12. The CDR3 spells CASSLRWLAGTFTGELFF. The CDR3 nucleotides read TGTGCCAGCAGCTTAAGGTGGCTAGCGGGGACCTTCACCGGGGAGCTGTTTTTT.

The V and J genes are TRBV9 and TRBJ1-3; TRBD1 might be the D (6 bases). This CDR3 is 16 amino acids long. Germline V gene sequence: CDR1 SGDLS, CDR2 YYNGEE. Trimming removed 6 bases at V and 0 bases at J, with 16 bases between. CDR3 in amino acids: CASTLGGGSSGNTIYF. DNA of the CDR3: TGTGCCAGCACCCTAGGGGGAGGGAGCTCTGGAAACACCATATATTTT.

This chain uses TRBV4-2 with TRBJ1-3; D might be TRBD1 (5 bases). There are 11 residues in the CDR3. Germline V gene sequence: CDR1 LGHNA, CDR2 YNFKEQ. V lost 8 bases and J 9 bases, leaving 11 bases between the germline ends. CDR3 nucleotides: TGTGCCAGCCTGGGGGGGGGCACCATATATTTT. Its protein is CASLGGGTIYF.

The chain uses TRBV27 and TRBJ1-2; the D gene is possibly TRBD1 (5 bases). Germline V lookup: CDR1 MNHEY, CDR2 SMNVEV (reference sequence). The CDR3 is made up of 13 amino acids. Trimming removed 6 bases at V and 0 bases at J, with 8 bases between. As DNA, the CDR3 is TGTGCCAGCAGGGCGGACACTAACTATGGCTACACCTTC. Translation gives CASRADTNYGYTF.

This chain connects TRBV7-2 to TRBJ1-1; no firm D call. The CDR3 runs to 13 residues. Germline loops: CDR1 SGHTA, CDR2 FQGNSA. The V gene lost 5 bases and the J gene lost 3 bases, with 10 bases spanning the gap. CDR3 amino acids: CASSPPGYTEAFF. For the CDR3, the DNA is TGTGCCAGCAGCCCCCCGGGGTACACTGAAGCTTTCTTT. The variable domain in full, completed from reference TRBV7-2 and TRBJ1-1, reads GAGVSQSPSNKVTEKGKDVELRCDPISGHTALYWYRQSLGQGLEFLIYFQGNSAPDKSGLPSDRFSAERTGGSVSTLTIQRTQQEDSAVYLCASSPPGYTEAFFGQGTRLTVV.

The V gene is TRBV5-1, the J gene TRBJ2-7; TRBD1 agrees at 9 bases. J gave up 6 bases and V 0 bases, and 10 bases lay outside the gene matches. Germline assignment: CDR1 SGHRS and CDR2 YFSETQ. The CDR3 contains 16 residues. The CDR3 DNA reads TGCGCCAGCAGCTTGGGAGGGACAGGGTTAAGAGGCGAGCAGTACTTC. It is translated as CASSLGGTGLRGEQYF.

This chain connects TRBV19 to TRBJ2-7; possibly TRBD1 for D (5 bases). The ends were cut back, 5 bases at V and 3 bases at J, with 11 bases in the middle. The CDR3 extends over 13 amino acids. CDR1 LNHDA and CDR2 SQIVND come from the germline V gene (reference sequence). The CDR3: CASSFGQGYEQYF. CDR3 nucleotides: TGTGCCAGTAGTTTCGGACAAGGCTACGAGCAGTACTTC. Full variable domain (remainder filled in from reference TRBV19 and TRBJ2-7): DGGITQSPKYLFRKEGQNVTLSCEQNLNHDAMYWYRQDPGQGLRLIYYSQIVNDFQKGDIAEGYSVSREKKESFPLTVTSAQKNPTAFYLCASSFGQGYEQYFGPGTRLTVT.

Written as DNA, the CDR3 is TGTGCCAGCAGCTTTCAGGGGGTGCCCGGGCAGCCCCAGCATTTT. The encoded protein is CASSFQGVPGQPQHF. This chain links TRBV11-2 with TRBJ1-5; 7 bases line up with TRBD1. Looked up from germline, CDR1 is SGHAT and CDR2 is FQNNGV. CDR3 length: 15 amino acids. J lost 7 bases, V lost 3 bases, and 9 bases had no gene match.

The V and J genes are TRBV24-1 and TRBJ2-5; 7 nucleotides line up with TRBD1. This CDR3 is 15 amino acids long. V gave up 4 bases and J gave up 1 base; unmatched junction bases: 5. Germline CDR1 reads KGHDR; CDR2 reads SFDVKD. CDR3: CATSDQRQGQETQYF. CDR3 nucleotides: TGTGCCACCAGTGACCAGAGACAGGGCCAAGAGACCCAGTACTTC.

V usage is TRBV18 and J usage is TRBJ1-1; 11 bases are shared with TRBD1. This CDR3 contains 14 residues. The V and J ends lost 6 bases and 6 bases, in that order; junction bases with no gene match: 6. Germline V gives CDR1 KGHSH, CDR2 LQKENI. The CDR3 nucleotides are TGTGCCAGCTCCCCGGGACAGGGGGTTTCTGAAGCTTTCTTT. Amino acid sequence: CASSPGQGVSEAFF.

The chain links TRBV12-3 or TRBV12-4 to TRBJ2-7; TRBD1 is a possible D gene (5 bases). CDR3 size: 12 residues. V dropped 8 bases and J dropped 6 bases, with 14 bases sitting between them. CDR3 DNA: TGTGCCAGCTCCTTGACAGCCCTCGAGCAGTACTTC. Protein: CASSLTALEQYF.

Remarks on this clone: One base away lies a much larger clone, so this may be a sequencing read error. The genes are TRBV28 and TRBJ2-3; D remains unclear. The CDR3 runs to 12 residues. Trimming cost V 5 bases and J 0 bases, with 3 bases left between them. In germline, CDR1 is MDHEN, CDR2 SYDVKM. CDR3 sequence (DNA): TGTGCCAGCAGTCTAAGCACAGATACGCAGTATTTT. Translated, it gives CASSLSTDTQYF. Variable domain in full (rest from reference TRBV28 and TRBJ2-3): DVKVTQSSRYLVKRTGEKVFLECVQDMDHENMFWYRQDPGLGLRLIYFSYDVKMKEKGDIPEGYSVSREKKERFSLILESASTNQTSMYLCASSLSTDTQYFGPGTRLTVL.

The chain uses TRBV5-6 and TRBJ1-1, with D possibly matching TRBD1 (5 bases). The V gene lost 3 bases and the J gene lost 1 base, with 25 bases spanning the gap. CDR3 length: 19 amino acids. Germline loops: CDR1 SGHDT, CDR2 YYEEEE. CDR3 DNA sequence: TGTGCCAGCAGCTGGGGGGTATATGTCCTGCAAATCGAGAACACTGAAGCTTTCTTT. It specifies CASSWGVYVLQIENTEAFF.

In this sample, this clone turned up once. V is TRBV11-3 and J is TRBJ2-1; D possibly corresponds to TRBD2 (5 bases). This CDR3 spans 14 amino acids. The germline V and J ends were trimmed by 5 bases and 8 bases, with 16 bases remaining between them. Germline assignment: CDR1 SGHNT and CDR2 YENEEA. CDR3 sequence reads: CASSRGPGIDEQFF. DNA of the CDR3: TGTGCCAGCAGCCGCGGGCCCGGGATTGATGAGCAGTTCTTC. Together with reference TRBV11-3 and TRBJ2-1, the CDR3 gives the full variable domain: EAGVVQSPRYKIIEKKQPVAFWCNPISGHNTLYWYLQNLGQGPELLIRYENEEAVDDSQLPKDRFSAERLKGVDSTLKIQPAELGDSAVYLCASSRGPGIDEQFFGPGTRLTVL.

The chain carries TRBV7-8 and TRBJ2-5; no clear D gene. Germline assignment: CDR1 SGHVS and CDR2 FQNEAQ. CDR3 length equals 14 residues. Deletions cut 6 bases from V and 5 bases from J, with 16 bases between. The CDR3 loop reads CASRPAVGPETQYF. CDR3 in DNA: TGTGCCAGCAGACCGGCGGTGGGTCCGGAGACCCAGTACTTC.

J is TRBJ2-2 and V is TRBV4-1; a weak D match, TRBD2 (6 bases). The V and J ends lost 0 bases and 6 bases respectively, with 14 bases between them. The CDR3 totals 16 residues. The germline V gene encodes CDR1 MGHRA and CDR2 YSYEKL. DNA for the CDR3: TGCGCCAGCAGCCAAGAAATATCGGGCGGGGCCGGGGAGCTGTTTTTT. Its translation is CASSQEISGGAGELFF.

J is TRBJ2-3 and V is TRBV7-9, with 8 bases identical to TRBD1. V lost 5 bases, J lost 6 bases, and 7 bases stayed unmatched. The CDR3 runs to 14 residues. CDR1 and CDR2 (germline): SEHNR, FQNEAQ (reference sequence). DNA for the CDR3: TGTGCCAGCAGCGCCACACAGGGGGTTGATACGCAGTATTTT. This encodes CASSATQGVDTQYF.

This clone was detected only once. V and J are TRBV13 and TRBJ1-2, with a tentative D call TRBD1 (5 bases). The V end lost 5 bases, the J end lost 4 bases, and 8 bases lay between the germline ends. The CDR3 length is 12 residues. The germline CDR1 and CDR2 sequences are PRHDT and FYEKMQ (reference sequence). The CDR3 sequence: CASSATVYGYTF. CDR3 nucleotides: TGTGCCAGCAGCGCGACAGTCTATGGCTACACCTTC.